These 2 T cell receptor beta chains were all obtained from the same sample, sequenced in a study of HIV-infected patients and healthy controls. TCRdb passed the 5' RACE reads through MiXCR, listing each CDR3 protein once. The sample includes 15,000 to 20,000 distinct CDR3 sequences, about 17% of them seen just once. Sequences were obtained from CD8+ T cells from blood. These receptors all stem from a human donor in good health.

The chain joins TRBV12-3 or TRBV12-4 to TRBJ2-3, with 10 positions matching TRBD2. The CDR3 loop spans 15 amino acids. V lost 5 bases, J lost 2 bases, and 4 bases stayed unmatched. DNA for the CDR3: TGTGCCAGCAGTCAGCTAGCGGGGGTCACAGATACGCAGTATTTT. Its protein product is CASSQLAGVTDTQYF.

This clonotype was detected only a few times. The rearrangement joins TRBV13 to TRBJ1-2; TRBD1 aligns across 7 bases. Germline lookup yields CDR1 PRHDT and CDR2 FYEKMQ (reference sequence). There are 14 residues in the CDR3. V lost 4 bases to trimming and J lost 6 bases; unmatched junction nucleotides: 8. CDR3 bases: TGTGCCAGCAGCTACTTGACAGGGAAAGATGGCTACACCTTC. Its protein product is CASSYLTGKDGYTF.